This T cell receptor beta chain derives from a study of cytomegalovirus exposure and HLA in healthy donors. Overall study context: In a later analysis, the roughly 120 validation repertoires were reported to have used the same platform as the 550 to 850 first-cohort repertoires. General observations from the study: First-cohort TCR clusters tended to co-occur in the approximately 130 validation repertoires, a later analysis found. It was around 160 TCR beta chains that were listed as cytomegalovirus-associated.

With V trimmed by 0 bases and J by 5 bases, 1 base remained unmatched. The CDR3 loop spans 15 amino acids. CDR1 and CDR2 (germline): SGDLS, YYNGEE. The donors were members of the validation cohort, which comprised 120 subjects and was separate from the first cohort of 670 or so subjects. TCRdb's table, derived via immunoSEQ multiplex PCR, lists solely in-frame clones and lacks some. The sample holds 150,000 to 200,000 clones, roughly 89% seen once. About this clone itself: The antigen is unknown.

The sample taken for sequencing was PBMCs. The source of this sequence is a woman aged 18-30 years in good health and CMV-seropositive. The V and J genes are TRBV9 and TRBJ2-4, with 11 bases that match TRBD2. CDR3 in amino acids: CASSVEGLAENIQYF. The DNA for the CDR3 is TGTGCCAGCAGCGTAGAGGGACTAGCGGAAAACATTCAGTACTTC. The full variable domain, its missing parts supplied by reference TRBV9 and TRBJ2-4, is DSGVTQTPKHLITATGQRVTLRCSPRSGDLSVYWYQQSLDQGLQFLIQYYNGEERAKGNILERFSAQQFPDLHSELNLSSLELGDSALYFCASSVEGLAENIQYFGAGTRLSVL.